Here is one TCR beta chain with its context. Its matching antigen is unknown. This sample is drawn from a study of radiotherapy plus CTLA-4 blockade in lung cancer. Overall study context: Disease control was achieved by approximately 30% of patients, and objective responses by about 19%.

Notes on the study in general: The best prediction of response reportedly came from early blood T cell clone dynamics, with interferon-beta. An expansion of tumor-derived TCR clones occurred in blood after radiotherapy plus ipilimumab.

Treatment of patients with chemo-refractory metastatic non-small-cell lung cancer consisted of focal radiation plus CTLA-4 blockade with ipilimumab. Per the germline V gene, CDR1 is WSHSY and CDR2 is SAAADI. V dropped 5 bases and J dropped 6 bases, with 26 bases sitting between them. The CDR3 length is 17 residues. The assay was immunoSEQ multiplex PCR, and TCRdb's table has in-frame clones only and misses some. In the table there are some 110,000 clones, approximately 80% of which are singletons. This chain links TRBV10-2 with TRBJ2-7, with unresolved D. The clonotype comes from a human donor with non-small cell lung cancer who had a partial response to radiotherapy plus ipilimumab. Sequences were derived from peripheral blood, sampled from a patient treated with radiotherapy plus ipilimumab. DNA of the CDR3: TGCGCCAGCAGTTTACCTTGGAAAAGCGAGATTAGCTCCGAGCAGTACTTC. It specifies CASSLPWKSEISSEQYF.